This T cell receptor beta chain was obtained from a study of shared clonotypes between healthy human individuals. The repertoire was sequenced with immunoSEQ multiplex PCR; TCRdb's copy has only in-frame clones and lacks some. The profile shows under 2,000,000 clones, just under 95% of them singletons. V was trimmed by 3 bases and J by 5 bases, leaving 11 bases between them. The germline CDR1 and CDR2 sequences are SGHTA and FQGNSA. The CDR3 extends over 13 amino acids. Comment on this clone: The antigen remains unidentified.

Terminally differentiated effector memory CD45RA+ cells were excluded by CCR7 positive selection of CD45RO-negative cells. Donors comprised only Caucasian adults living in Nashville, Tennessee. General study points: Relative to memory subsets, naive subsets generally showed larger estimated richness.

Sequencing was performed on naive CD8+ T cells sorted from blood. J is TRBJ2-7 and V is TRBV7-2, with D perhaps TRBD1 or TRBD2 (5 bases each). The sequence was collected from a man between 18 and 35 years old in good health. The CDR3 DNA reads TGTGCCAGCAGCTTGACGGGGCTGAACGAGCAGTACTTC. It is translated as CASSLTGLNEQYF.